The 21 T cell receptor beta chains below come from one sample, sequenced in a study of T-cell reconstitution after alpha-beta-depleted transplantation in children. TCRbeta library construction was performed incorporating unique molecular identifiers. TCRdb re-called the PCR reads through MiXCR, storing one row per CDR3 protein. Here the sample spans around 300,000 distinct CDR3 sequences, roughly a tenth being singletons. This specimen consisted of PBMCs, obtained before TCRalphabeta/CD19-depleted stem cell transplant. The receptors were gathered from a boy in the first two years of life with acute myeloid leukemia, due to receive a stem cell transplant.

The CDR3 bases are TGTGCCAGCAGTTTAAGGAGGGGGACTAGCTATATCGAAAGCTCCTACGAGCAGTACTTC. Translating it yields CASSLRRGTSYIESSYEQYF. This chain joins TRBV28 and TRBJ2-7; 9 nucleotides align to TRBD2. This CDR3 contains 20 residues. V gave up 2 bases and J gave up 0 bases; unmatched junction bases: 17. Germline V gene sequence: CDR1 MDHEN, CDR2 SYDVKM.

This clonotype was recorded many times. The chain has TRBV10-3 and TRBJ1-1; TRBD1 might be the D (5 bases). V was clipped by 8 bases and J by 7 bases, with 20 bases between them. The length of the CDR3 is 14 residues. CDR1 and CDR2 (germline): ENHRY, SYGVKD. This CDR3 is CAIWDPVGNGEAFF. CDR3 nucleotide sequence: TGTGCCATCTGGGACCCGGTTGGTAATGGTGAAGCTTTCTTT.

The table lists this clonotype with a few counts. V is TRBV29-1 and J is TRBJ1-4; weak D call: TRBD1 (5 bases). CDR1 and CDR2 (germline): SQVTM, ANQGSEA. V was clipped by 7 bases and J by 5 bases, with 11 bases between them. The CDR3 length is 12 residues. The DNA for the CDR3 is TGCAGCGCCGGGACCGGGAATGAAAAACTGTTTTTT. Residues: CSAGTGNEKLFF. The entire variable domain, with the rest obtained from reference TRBV29-1 and TRBJ1-4, is as follows: SAVISQKPSRDICQRGTSLTIQCQVDSQVTMMFWYRQQPGQSLTLIATANQGSEATYESGFVIDKFPISRPNLTFSTLTVSNMSPEDSSIYLCSAGTGNEKLFFGSGTQLSVL.

In its sample, this clonotype was seen many times. The chain is built from TRBV4-3 and TRBJ2-2, with 9 positions matching TRBD2. The germline gives CDR1 LGHNA, CDR2 YSLEER. Trimming at V came to 0 bases and at J to 5 bases, leaving 7 bases not matched to a gene. The CDR3 length is 17 residues. CDR3 nucleotide sequence: TGCGCCAGCAGCCAAGATCCTAGCGGGACATGGACCGGGGAGCTGTTTTTT. Residues: CASSQDPSGTWTGELFF.

This clonotype came up many times. The V and J genes are TRBV12-5 and TRBJ2-1; D perhaps matches TRBD1 (6 bases). Germline V gene sequence: CDR1 LGHNT, CDR2 FRNRAP. Trimming shortened V by 3 bases and J by 0 bases, and 9 bases separated the two germline ends. There are 15 residues in the CDR3. The CDR3 DNA is TGTGCTAGTGGTTTCAGGGGATACTCCTACAATGAGCAGTTCTTC. As protein: CASGFRGYSYNEQFF. Full variable domain (remainder filled in from reference TRBV12-5 and TRBJ2-1): DARVTQTPRHKVTEMGQEVTMRCQPILGHNTVFWYRQTMMQGLELLAYFRNRAPLDDSGMPKDRFSAEMPDATLATLKIQPSEPRDSAVYFCASGFRGYSYNEQFFGPGTRLTVL.

This clonotype has ten or more counts. V gene TRBV11-2 combines with J gene TRBJ2-5; D is tentatively TRBD1 or TRBD2 (6 bases each). Germline-derived CDR1 and CDR2 are SGHAT and FQNNGV. Between the trimmed V and J ends, which lost 3 bases and 5 bases, there was a span of 13 bases. This CDR3 region has 14 residues. The CDR3 DNA sequence: TGTGCCAGCAGCTTCCCGGGGGCGAAGGAGACCCAGTACTTC. Translation: CASSFPGAKETQYF.

This clonotype was observed many times. The gene calls are TRBV6-1 and TRBJ2-3; 10 nucleotides align to TRBD2. With V trimmed by 6 bases and J by 3 bases, 15 bases remained unmatched. CDR3 size: 18 residues. The V gene's germline CDR1 is MNHNS and CDR2 SASEGT. The CDR3 spells CASRHGPPAGGLTDTQYF. The CDR3 DNA follows: TGTGCCAGCAGACACGGACCCCCAGCGGGGGGGCTGACAGATACGCAGTATTTT.

The chain is built from TRBV12-3 or TRBV12-4 and TRBJ2-6; perhaps TRBD1 as D (6 bases). V lost 5 bases, J lost 1 base, and 15 bases lay in between. CDR3 length: 17 amino acids. In DNA form, the CDR3 reads TGTGCCAGCAGTCTGGCTACAGGGCAATCTGGGGCCAACGTCCTGACTTTC. Protein: CASSLATGQSGANVLTF.

This clonotype was seen only a few times. The CDR3 loop reads CASSAGRELYEQYF. The CDR3 DNA is TGTGCCAGCAGCGCCGGGCGGGAGCTCTACGAGCAGTACTTC. The chain carries TRBV7-9 and TRBJ2-7; 7 bases fit TRBD2. V was clipped by 5 bases and J by 3 bases; unmatched bases: 7. The germline CDR1 and CDR2 sequences are SEHNR and FQNEAQ (reference sequence). The CDR3 extends over 14 amino acids. The variable domain in full, with the rest retrieved from reference TRBV7-9 and TRBJ2-7, is DTGVSQNPRHKITKRGQNVTFRCDPISEHNRLYWYRQTLGQGPEFLTYFQNEAQLEKSRLLSDRFSAERPKGSFSTLEIQRTEQGDSAMYLCASSAGRELYEQYFGPGTRLTVT.

The chain carries TRBV20-1 and TRBJ2-7, with D possibly being TRBD1 (6 bases). The CDR3 consists of 16 residues. V lost 0 bases to trimming and J lost 1 base, with 16 bases between them. Germline lookup yields CDR1 DFQATT and CDR2 SNEGSKA (reference sequence). The CDR3 is CSAREDRFWGSYEQYF. The CDR3 region has the DNA TGCAGTGCTAGAGAGGACAGATTTTGGGGATCCTACGAGCAGTACTTC.

The CDR3 protein is CASSSFQMPAASQETQYF. The CDR3 bases are TGTGCCAGCAGTTCTTTCCAAATGCCGGCGGCATCTCAAGAGACCCAGTACTTC. The J gene is TRBJ2-5, the V gene TRBV6-2 or TRBV6-3; D unresolved. Germline V lookup: CDR1 MNHEY, CDR2 SVGEGT. The length of the CDR3 is 18 residues. Between the trimmed V and J ends, which lost 4 bases and 2 bases, there was a span of 23 bases.

J is TRBJ2-2 and V is TRBV5-1; 8 bases map to TRBD2. The germline V gene encodes CDR1 SGHRS and CDR2 YFSETQ. The CDR3 consists of 16 residues. V shed 5 bases, J shed 2 bases, and the junction held 8 bases outside the gene matches. The CDR3 bases are TGCGCCAGCAGTGACCTCGCGGGAGGAAACACCGGGGAGCTGTTTTTT. It specifies CASSDLAGGNTGELFF.

This clonotype appeared many times. J is TRBJ2-7 and V is TRBV5-1; the D gene is possibly TRBD2 (6 bases). V was cut by 0 bases and J by 4 bases, with 17 bases left in between. The CDR3 sequence is 16 residues long. Germline CDR1 reads SGHRS; CDR2 reads YFSETQ. This chain's CDR3 is CASSLGPPGLAYEQYF. Written as DNA, the CDR3 is TGCGCCAGCAGCTTGGGTCCACCGGGACTGGCTTACGAGCAGTACTTC.

In DNA, the CDR3 is TGTGCCAGCAGCCCCGGGAGCCGTAGCACAGATACGCAGTATTTT. It encodes CASSPGSRSTDTQYF. The V call is TRBV4-2, the J call TRBJ2-3; perhaps TRBD2 as D (6 bases). This CDR3 has 15 amino acids. V was pared by 4 bases and J by 0 bases, with 11 bases between. The V gene's germline CDR1 is LGHNA and CDR2 YNFKEQ.

The chain recombines TRBV29-1 with TRBJ2-6; perhaps TRBD1 as D (5 bases). The germline V gene encodes CDR1 SQVTM and CDR2 ANQGSEA. CDR3 length: 14 residues. Trimming took 5 bases from V and 1 from J, leaving 9 bases between them. CDR3 protein: CSVPTVSGANVLTF. Here the CDR3 DNA reads TGCAGCGTTCCGACAGTGTCTGGGGCCAACGTCCTGACTTTC.

This clonotype was seen repeatedly, ten times or more. This CDR3 is CASSLLQGREQYF. The CDR3 nucleotides are TGCGCCAGCAGCTTGCTTCAGGGTCGAGAGCAGTACTTC. The chain carries TRBV5-1 and TRBJ2-7; perhaps TRBD1 as D (5 bases). This CDR3 has 13 residues. V was shortened by 1 base and J by 7 bases, with 12 bases between the two germline ends. The germline gives CDR1 SGHRS, CDR2 YFSETQ.

This clonotype has a handful of counts. This chain joins TRBV20-1 and TRBJ2-7, with 7 positions matching TRBD2. V shed 5 bases and J 1 base; nucleotides not matched to a gene: 11. CDR1 DFQATT and CDR2 SNEGSKA come from the germline V gene (reference sequence). This CDR3 is built from 15 residues. For the CDR3, the DNA is TGCAGTGCTCTAAGGGCCCTAGCGGCGTCCTACGAGCAGTACTTC. Translation: CSALRALAASYEQYF.

Here the CDR3 DNA reads TGCGCCAGCAGCCAAGTGGGTCTGGGAATCTATGGCTACACCTTC. This translates into CASSQVGLGIYGYTF. The V call is TRBV4-3, the J call TRBJ1-2; D is undetermined. The germline V gene encodes CDR1 LGHNA and CDR2 YSLEER. Trimming stripped 1 base from V and 4 bases from J, with 13 bases between. CDR3 length: 15 amino acids.

With respect to this clonotype: This clone may be a read error of a much larger clone one base away. The rearrangement joins TRBV9 to TRBJ2-3; perhaps TRBD1 as D (5 bases). The CDR3 spans 13 residues. CDR1 and CDR2 (germline): SGDLS, YYNGEE. CDR3 sequence: CARSVRGSYTGYF. CDR3 in DNA: TGTGCCAGAAGCGTAAGGGGTTCTTATACGGGGTATTTT.

By share, this clonotype ranks as medium-sized (0.01 to 0.1%). V is TRBV5-5 and J is TRBJ1-2; D call uncertain. The CDR3 length is 15 residues. Germline V gene lookup returns CDR1 SGHKS and CDR2 YYEKEE (reference sequence). Trimming removed 5 bases at V and 3 bases at J, with 17 bases between. The CDR3 DNA reads TGTGCCAGCAGAAGACACCTCTCGGGAGACTATGGCTACACCTTC. This codes for CASRRHLSGDYGYTF.

This clonotype was counted at least ten times. The J gene is TRBJ2-5, the V gene TRBV10-3; 9 nucleotides line up with TRBD1. V lost 2 bases, J lost 5 bases, and 6 bases stayed unmatched. Looked up from germline, CDR1 is ENHRY and CDR2 is SYGVKD. The CDR3 contains 15 residues. The CDR3 sequence: CAISEPPGQGETQYF. CDR3 nucleotides: TGTGCCATCAGTGAGCCACCTGGACAGGGGGAGACCCAGTACTTC.